This T cell receptor (beta chain) came from a study of OX40 agonist ivuxolimab in advanced cancers. Turning to the study itself: A mean age of roughly 60 years, range about 23 to 80, was recorded, and approximately 80% were male.

Only one count was recorded for this clone. The antigen is undetermined. The CDR3 has 15 residues. V shed 5 bases and J 1 base; nucleotides not matched to a gene: 8. Germline lookup yields CDR1 LGHNA and CDR2 YNFKEQ. General study results and limits: Several nonresponders also turned out to have low normalized T-cell clonal expansion.

Measured with immunoSEQ multiplex PCR; TCRdb has only the in-frame clones, and not every one. The sample shows 40,000 or so clones, 75% to 90% of them seen only once. This clonotype was obtained from an adult with an advanced solid tumor such as melanoma, head and neck, liver or kidney cancer. This chain connects TRBV4-2 to TRBJ2-7; 7 bases line up with TRBD1. Sequenced material: CD4+ or CD8+ T cells sorted from blood, taken in a trial of the OX40 agonist ivuxolimab. The CDR3 DNA is TGTGCCAGCAGCGACACGACAGGGTGGTCCTACGAGCAGTACTTC. Its translation: CASSDTTGWSYEQYF.